The sequence of this TCR beta chain was determined in a study of blood T cells in healthy people across ages. To note about this clonotype: Its antigen remains unidentified.

Germline-derived CDR1 and CDR2 are DFQATT and SNEGSKA (reference sequence). The J segment lost 3 bases and the V segment lost 4 bases, leaving 6 bases of the junction unmatched. The length of the CDR3 is 14 residues. General study results and limits: Long-lived donors carried more naive CD4+ cells and greater diversity than aged donors.

Through a sample-barcoded 5' primer and a J-beta primer mix, a second PCR was run for 7 to 11 cycles. Every single cDNA molecule received a tag from a template-switch adaptor with 12 random nucleotides. Each sample yielded at least 3 million CDR3-containing paired-end reads. Each CDR3 protein is one row after TCRdb ran MiXCR on the 5' RACE reads. Of almost 1 million distinct CDR3 sequences in the sample, 45% to 60% were seen once. This TCR came from an older woman in good health. The sequencing input was blood. This chain uses TRBV20-1 with TRBJ2-1; 7 bases match TRBD1. The CDR3 here is CSATLGQIYNEQFF. In nucleotides, the CDR3 is TGCAGTGCTACACTGGGACAGATCTACAATGAGCAGTTCTTC.